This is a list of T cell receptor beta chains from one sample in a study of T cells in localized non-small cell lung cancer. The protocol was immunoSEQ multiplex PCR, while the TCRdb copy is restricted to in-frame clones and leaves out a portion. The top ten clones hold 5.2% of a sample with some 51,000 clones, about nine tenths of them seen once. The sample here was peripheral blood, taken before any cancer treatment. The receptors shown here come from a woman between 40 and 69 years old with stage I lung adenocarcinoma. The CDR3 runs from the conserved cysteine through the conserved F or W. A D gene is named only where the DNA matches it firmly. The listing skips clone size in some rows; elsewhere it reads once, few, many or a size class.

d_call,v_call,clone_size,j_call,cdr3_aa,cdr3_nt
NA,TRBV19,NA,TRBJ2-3,CASSMDRASTDTQYF,TGTGCCAGTAGTATGGACAGAGCTAGCACAGATACGCAGTATTTT
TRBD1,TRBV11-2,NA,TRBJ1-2,CASSLGTGTYGYTF,TGTGCCAGCAGCTTAGGGACAGGGACCTATGGCTACACCTTC
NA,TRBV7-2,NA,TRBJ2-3,CASSLAGVSSTDTQYF,TGTGCCAGCAGCTTAGCAGGGGTCTCTAGCACAGATACGCAGTATTTT
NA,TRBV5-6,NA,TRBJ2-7,CASSLAVYEQYF,TGTGCCAGCAGCTTGGCCGTGTACGAGCAGTACTTC
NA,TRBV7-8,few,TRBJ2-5,CASSETEVQETQYF,TGTGCCAGCAGCGAGACAGAGGTTCAAGAGACCCAGTACTTC
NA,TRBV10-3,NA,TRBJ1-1,CAISATEFGTEAFF,TGTGCCATCAGTGCCACGGAGTTCGGCACTGAAGCTTTCTTT
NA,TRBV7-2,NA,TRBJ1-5,CASSLMGGSNQPQHF,TGTGCCAGCAGCCTAATGGGGGGAAGCAATCAGCCCCAGCATTTT
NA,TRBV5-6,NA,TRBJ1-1,CASSPGAGRASGTEAFF,TGTGCCAGCAGCCCCGGGGCAGGGAGAGCAAGTGGCACTGAAGCTTTCTTT
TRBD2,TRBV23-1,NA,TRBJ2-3,CASSQTRGLAGVSDTQYF,TGCGCCAGCAGTCAAACCAGGGGACTAGCGGGGGTTTCAGATACGCAGTATTTT
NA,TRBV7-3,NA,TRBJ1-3,CASSPGEAGNTIYF,TGTGCCAGCAGCCCGGGGGAGGCTGGAAACACCATATATTTT
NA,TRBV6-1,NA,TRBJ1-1,CASSEGRGTEAFF,TGTGCCAGCAGTGAAGGTAGGGGCACTGAAGCTTTCTTT
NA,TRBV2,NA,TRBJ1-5,CASSGGTGSNQPQHF,TGTGCCAGCAGTGGGGGCACAGGTAGCAATCAGCCCCAGCATTTT
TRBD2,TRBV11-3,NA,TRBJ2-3,CASSASGLAGAPGETQYF,TGTGCCAGCAGTGCTTCGGGACTAGCGGGGGCCCCGGGTGAGACGCAGTATTTT
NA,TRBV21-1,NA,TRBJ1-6,CAIRDGRANSPLHF,TGTGCCATCCGGGACGGCCGAGCGAATTCACCCCTCCACTTT
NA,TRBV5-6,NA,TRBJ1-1,CASRTNPGRGTEAFF,TGTGCCAGCAGAACAAACCCGGGGCGCGGCACTGAAGCTTTCTTT
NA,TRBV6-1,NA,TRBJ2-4,CASSERVFQYF,TGTGCCAGCAGTGAAAGGGTCTTTCAGTACTTC
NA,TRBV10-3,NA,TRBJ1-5,CAISESGPESNQPQHF,TGTGCCATCAGTGAATCCGGACCTGAATCCAATCAGCCCCAGCATTTT
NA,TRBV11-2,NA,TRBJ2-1,CASRERNEQFF,TGTGCCAGCAGGGAGAGGAATGAGCAGTTCTTC
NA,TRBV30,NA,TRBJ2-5,CAWKAGWETQYF,TGTGCCTGGAAGGCCGGGTGGGAGACCCAGTACTTC
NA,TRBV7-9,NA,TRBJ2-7,CASSLRAGMDYEQYF,TGTGCCAGCAGCTTAAGAGCAGGGATGGACTACGAGCAGTACTTC
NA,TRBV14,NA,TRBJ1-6,CASSQRGHNSPLHF,TGTGCCAGCAGCCAGAGAGGGCATAATTCACCCCTCCACTTT
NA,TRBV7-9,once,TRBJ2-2,CASSLDPRGELFF,TGTGCCAGCAGCTTAGACCCTAGGGGGGAGCTGTTTTTT
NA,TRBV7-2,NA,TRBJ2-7,CASSLDPGSYEQYF,TGTGCCAGCAGCTTAGATCCGGGATCCTACGAGCAGTACTTC
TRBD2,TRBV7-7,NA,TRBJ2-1,CASSLGLPGGEQFF,TGTGCCAGCAGCTTAGGACTCCCGGGGGGGGAGCAGTTCTTC
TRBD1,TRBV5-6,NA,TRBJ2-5,CASSNRGRWQTQYF,TGTGCCAGCAGCAACAGGGGGCGTTGGCAGACCCAGTACTTC
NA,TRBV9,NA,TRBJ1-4,CASSGFGGGGKLFF,TGTGCCAGCAGCGGATTTGGGGGCGGCGGAAAACTGTTTTTT
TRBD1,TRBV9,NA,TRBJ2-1,CASSIGQGWEQFF,TGTGCCAGCAGCATCGGACAGGGATGGGAGCAGTTCTTC
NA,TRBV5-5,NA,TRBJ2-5,CASSARVWETQYF,TGTGCCAGCAGCGCACGGGTATGGGAGACCCAGTACTTC
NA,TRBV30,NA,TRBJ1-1,CAFSGDLNTEAFF,TGTGCCTTCTCGGGTGACCTGAACACTGAAGCTTTCTTT
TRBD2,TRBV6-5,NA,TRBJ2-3,CASSYGQRGAEDTQYF,TGTGCCAGCAGTTACGGCCAGCGGGGGGCTGAAGATACGCAGTATTTT
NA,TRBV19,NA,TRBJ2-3,CASSVGHFDTQYF,TGTGCCAGTAGTGTGGGACATTTCGATACGCAGTATTTT
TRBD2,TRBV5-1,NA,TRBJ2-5,CASRLATVETQYF,TGCGCCAGCCGACTAGCCACGGTAGAGACCCAGTACTTC
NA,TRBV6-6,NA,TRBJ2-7,CASSYSAGFYEQYF,TGTGCCAGCAGTTACTCGGCGGGTTTCTACGAGCAGTACTTC
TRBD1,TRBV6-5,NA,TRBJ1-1,CASSPGGTEAFF,TGTGCCAGCAGTCCAGGGGGCACTGAAGCTTTCTTT
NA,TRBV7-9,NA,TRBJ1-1,CASSKPNEDTEAFF,TGTGCCAGCAGCAAGCCCAACGAGGACACTGAAGCTTTCTTT
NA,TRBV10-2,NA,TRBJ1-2,CASSESLTGQPYGYTF,TGCGCCAGCAGTGAGTCGCTAACAGGGCAACCCTATGGCTACACCTTC
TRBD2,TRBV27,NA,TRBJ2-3,CASSPGLALTDTQYF,TGTGCCAGCAGTCCGGGACTAGCCCTCACAGATACGCAGTATTTT